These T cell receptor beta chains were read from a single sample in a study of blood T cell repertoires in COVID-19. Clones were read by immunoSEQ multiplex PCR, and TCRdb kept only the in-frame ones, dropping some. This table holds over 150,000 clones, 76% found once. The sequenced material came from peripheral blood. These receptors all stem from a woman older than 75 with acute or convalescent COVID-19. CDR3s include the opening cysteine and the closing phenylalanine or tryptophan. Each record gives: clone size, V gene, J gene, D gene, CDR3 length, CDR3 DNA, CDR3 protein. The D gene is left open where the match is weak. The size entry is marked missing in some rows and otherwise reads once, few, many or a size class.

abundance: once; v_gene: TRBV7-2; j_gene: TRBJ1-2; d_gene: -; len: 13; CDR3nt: TGTGCCAGCAGCCCACAGGCGAACTATGGCTACACCTTC; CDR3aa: CASSPQANYGYTF
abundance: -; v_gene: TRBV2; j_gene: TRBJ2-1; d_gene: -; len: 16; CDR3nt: TGTGCCAGCAGTGAAGCGAGACGGAGCTCCTACAATGAGCAGTTCTTC; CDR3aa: CASSEARRSSYNEQFF
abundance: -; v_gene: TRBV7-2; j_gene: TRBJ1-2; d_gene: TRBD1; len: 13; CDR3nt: TGTGCCAGCAGCTTAGCCGGACAGGGGGCGGGCACCTTC; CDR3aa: CASSLAGQGAGTF
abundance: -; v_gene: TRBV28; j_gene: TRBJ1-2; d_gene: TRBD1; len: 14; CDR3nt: TGTGCCAGCAGTTCAGATGGACAGGTCTATGGCTACACCTTC; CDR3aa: CASSSDGQVYGYTF
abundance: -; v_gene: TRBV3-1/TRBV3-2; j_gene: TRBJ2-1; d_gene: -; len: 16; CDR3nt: TGTGCCAGCAGCCAAGTTGGTCCCGGCGGGGCCCATGAGCAGTTCTTC; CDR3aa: CASSQVGPGGAHEQFF
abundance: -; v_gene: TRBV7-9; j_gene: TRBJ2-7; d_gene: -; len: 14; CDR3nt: TGTGCCAGCAGCTTAGGACCGGGAGTTGACGAGCAGTACTTC; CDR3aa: CASSLGPGVDEQYF
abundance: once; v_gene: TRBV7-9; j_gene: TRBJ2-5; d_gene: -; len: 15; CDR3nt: TGTGCCAGCAGCCCGGGGACTCACGCACAAGAGACCCAGTACTTC; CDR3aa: CASSPGTHAQETQYF
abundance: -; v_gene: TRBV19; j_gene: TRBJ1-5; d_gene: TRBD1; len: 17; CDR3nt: TGTGCCAGTAGTATATTTACCGGACAGGGGGCTTTTCAGCCCCAGCATTTT; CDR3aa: CASSIFTGQGAFQPQHF
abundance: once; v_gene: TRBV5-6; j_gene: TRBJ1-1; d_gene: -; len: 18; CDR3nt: TGTGCCAGCAGCTTTGAGGGGGGGCTCCCCCCTATGAACACTGAAGCTTTCTTT; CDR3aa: CASSFEGGLPPMNTEAFF
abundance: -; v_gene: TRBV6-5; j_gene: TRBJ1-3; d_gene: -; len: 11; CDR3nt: TGTGCCGGACACTCTGGAAACACCATATATTTT; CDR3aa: CAGHSGNTIYF
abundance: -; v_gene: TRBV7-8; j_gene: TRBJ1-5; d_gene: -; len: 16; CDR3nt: TGTGCCAGCAGCTTAGCGCTGGCAGGGGAAAATCAGCCCCAGCATTTT; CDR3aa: CASSLALAGENQPQHF
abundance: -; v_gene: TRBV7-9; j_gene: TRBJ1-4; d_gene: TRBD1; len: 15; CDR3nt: TGTGCCAGCAGCTTACCTTCGGGGACAGTTGAAAAACTGTTTTTT; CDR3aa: CASSLPSGTVEKLFF
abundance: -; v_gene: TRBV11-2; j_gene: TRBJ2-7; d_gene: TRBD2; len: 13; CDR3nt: TGTGCCAGCAGAACCGGGGGGGGCGGCGAGCAGTACTTC; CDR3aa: CASRTGGGGEQYF
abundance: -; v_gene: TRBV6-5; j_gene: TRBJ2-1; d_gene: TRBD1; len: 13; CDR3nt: TGTGCCAGCAGAGACAGGGGAGTACATGAGCAGTTCTTC; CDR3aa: CASRDRGVHEQFF
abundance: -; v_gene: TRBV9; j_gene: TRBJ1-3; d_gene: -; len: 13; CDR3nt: TGTGCCAGCAGCGTAGGAGTCGGAAACACCATATATTTT; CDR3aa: CASSVGVGNTIYF
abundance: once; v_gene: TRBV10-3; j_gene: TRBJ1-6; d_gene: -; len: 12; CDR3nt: TGTGCCATCAGCGAGGCGGGGAAACCCCTCCACTTT; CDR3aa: CAISEAGKPLHF
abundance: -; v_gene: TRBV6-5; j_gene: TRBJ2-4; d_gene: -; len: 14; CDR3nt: TGTGCCAGCACCTCCGCATCCGAGAATCACATTCAGTACTTC; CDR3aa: CASTSASENHIQYF
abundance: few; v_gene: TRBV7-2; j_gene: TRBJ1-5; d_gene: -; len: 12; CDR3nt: TGTGCCAGCAGCAGGGGAAATCAGCCCCAGCATTTT; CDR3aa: CASSRGNQPQHF
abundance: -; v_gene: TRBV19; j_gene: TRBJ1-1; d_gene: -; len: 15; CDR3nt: TGTGCCAGTAGTATGATCGCCCCAGGGAACACTGAAGCTTTCTTT; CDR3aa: CASSMIAPGNTEAFF
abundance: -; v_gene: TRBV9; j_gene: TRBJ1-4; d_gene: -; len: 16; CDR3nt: TGTGCCAGCAGCCCCTACGATCCTGCAACTAATGAAAAACTGTTTTTT; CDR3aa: CASSPYDPATNEKLFF
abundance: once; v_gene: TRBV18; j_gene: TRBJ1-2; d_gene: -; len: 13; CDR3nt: TGTGCCAGCTCACCTTCGGGTGACTATGGCTACACCTTC; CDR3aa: CASSPSGDYGYTF
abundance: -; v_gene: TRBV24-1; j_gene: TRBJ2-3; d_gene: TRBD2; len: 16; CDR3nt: TGTGCCACCAGTGATTCGACGGGAGGGCCTACAGATACGCAGTATTTT; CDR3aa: CATSDSTGGPTDTQYF
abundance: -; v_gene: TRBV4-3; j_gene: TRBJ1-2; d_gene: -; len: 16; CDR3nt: TGCGCCAGCAGCCAAGATTGGCGTACTACTAACTATGGCTACACCTTC; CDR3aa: CASSQDWRTTNYGYTF
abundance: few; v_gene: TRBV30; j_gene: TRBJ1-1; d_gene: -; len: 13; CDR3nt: TGTGCCTGGAGTGCAGGGCTGAACACTGAAGCTTTCTTT; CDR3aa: CAWSAGLNTEAFF
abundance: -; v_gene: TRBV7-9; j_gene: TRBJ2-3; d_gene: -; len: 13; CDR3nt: TGTGCCAGCAGCGGGAGTGAGACAGATACGCAGTATTTT; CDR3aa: CASSGSETDTQYF
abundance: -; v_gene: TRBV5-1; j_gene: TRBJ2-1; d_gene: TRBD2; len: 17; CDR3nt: TGCGCCAGCAGCCCGGGATTTAGCGGGGGGGCAATAAATGAGCAGTTCTTC; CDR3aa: CASSPGFSGGAINEQFF
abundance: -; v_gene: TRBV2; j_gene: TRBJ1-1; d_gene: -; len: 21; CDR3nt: TGTGCCAGCAGTGGTCCCCAACGGACGGGCCCGAACAGGGCGGCGTACACTGAAGCTTTCTTT; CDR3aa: CASSGPQRTGPNRAAYTEAFF
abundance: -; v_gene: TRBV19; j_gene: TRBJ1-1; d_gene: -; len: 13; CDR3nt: TGTGCCAGTGATCCGGGATACGACACTGAAGCTTTCTTT; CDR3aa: CASDPGYDTEAFF
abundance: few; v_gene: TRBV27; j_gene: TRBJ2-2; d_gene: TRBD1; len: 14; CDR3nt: TGTGCCAGCAGGGACAGGACGAACACCGGGGAGCTGTTTTTT; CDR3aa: CASRDRTNTGELFF
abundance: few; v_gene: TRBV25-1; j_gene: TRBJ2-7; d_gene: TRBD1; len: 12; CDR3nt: TGTGCCAGCCAGGGACAGCTCTACGAGCAGTACTTC; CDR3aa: CASQGQLYEQYF
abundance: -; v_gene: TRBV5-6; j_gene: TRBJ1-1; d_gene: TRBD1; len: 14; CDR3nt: TGTGCCAGCAGCCCACAGGGGGCCAACACTGAAGCTTTCTTT; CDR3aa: CASSPQGANTEAFF
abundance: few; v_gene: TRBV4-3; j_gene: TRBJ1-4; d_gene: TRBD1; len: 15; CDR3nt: TGCGCCAGCAGCCAGTCCCAGGGGGCTAATGAAAAACTGTTTTTT; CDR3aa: CASSQSQGANEKLFF
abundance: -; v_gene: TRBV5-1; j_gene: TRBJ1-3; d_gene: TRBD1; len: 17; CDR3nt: TGCGCCAGCAGCCAGGGACAGTCCATACTGGGTGGAAACACCATATATTTT; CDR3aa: CASSQGQSILGGNTIYF
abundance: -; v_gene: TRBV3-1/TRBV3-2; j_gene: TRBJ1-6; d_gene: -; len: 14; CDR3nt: TGTGCCAGCAGCCCCCTAGGCCGTAATTCACCCCTCCACTTT; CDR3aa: CASSPLGRNSPLHF
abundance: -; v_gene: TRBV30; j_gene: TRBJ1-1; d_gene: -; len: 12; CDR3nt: TGTGCCTCCCAGGGGTTCGCCACTGAAGCTTTCTTT; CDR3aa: CASQGFATEAFF
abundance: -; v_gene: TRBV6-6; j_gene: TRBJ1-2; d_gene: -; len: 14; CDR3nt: TGTGCCAGCTCAGGACAGCTTGCTAACTATGGCTACACCTTC; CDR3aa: CASSGQLANYGYTF
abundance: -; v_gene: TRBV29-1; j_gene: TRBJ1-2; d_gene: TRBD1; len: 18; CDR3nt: TGCAGCGTTGGATTGCCTTGGGCTCCGGACAGGGACGGGGATGGCTACACCTTC; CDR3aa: CSVGLPWAPDRDGDGYTF